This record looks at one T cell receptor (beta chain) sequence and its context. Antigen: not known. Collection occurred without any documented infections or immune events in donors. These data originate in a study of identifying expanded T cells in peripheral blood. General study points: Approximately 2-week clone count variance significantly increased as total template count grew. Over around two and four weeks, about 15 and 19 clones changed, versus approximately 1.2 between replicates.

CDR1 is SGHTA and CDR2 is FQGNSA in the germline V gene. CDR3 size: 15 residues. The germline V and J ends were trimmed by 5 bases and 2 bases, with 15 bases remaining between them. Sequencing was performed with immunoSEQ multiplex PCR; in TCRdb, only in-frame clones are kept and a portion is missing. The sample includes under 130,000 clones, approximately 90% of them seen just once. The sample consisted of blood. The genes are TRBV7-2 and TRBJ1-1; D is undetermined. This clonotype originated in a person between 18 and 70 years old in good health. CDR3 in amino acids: CASSPVEAVNTEAFF. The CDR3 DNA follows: TGTGCCAGCAGCCCTGTCGAGGCCGTCAACACTGAAGCTTTCTTT.